This T cell receptor beta chain was retrieved from a study of blood T cell repertoires in COVID-19. Study-level background: Some COVID-19 samples were acute and others convalescent; all came from the United States, Italy and Spain. PBMCs, B-cell-depleted T cells, or T cells were the source of the cDNA or gDNA that made up the material.

How the authors handled the data: Amplification of reference gene primers was used by the study to estimate nucleated cell counts. Profiled with immunoSEQ multiplex PCR; TCRdb holds only in-frame clones, not every one. The V and J calls and clone size are taken from that table; D and trimming were inferred from the DNA. The table records approximately 220,000 clones, 80% to 90% of them present only once. The germline gives CDR1 KGHSH, CDR2 LQKENI. The CDR3 has 13 amino acids. Trimming took 4 bases from V and 8 from J, leaving 11 bases between them. The V and J genes are TRBV18 and TRBJ1-4; no reliable D call. This sequence was found in a woman in her 40s with active or convalescent COVID-19. The specimen sequenced was peripheral blood. The CDR3 DNA is TGTGCCAGCTCACTACGATTTCGGGAAAAACTGTTTTTT. It translates to CASSLRFREKLFF.